This is a list of T cell receptor beta chains from one sample in a study of T cells in Graves' hyperthyroidism and ophthalmopathy. TCRdb reprocessed the multiplex PCR reads with MiXCR, giving one entry per CDR3 protein. The sample comprises fewer than 900,000 distinct CDR3 sequences, around 17% of which are singletons, and approximately 8.4% rests with the top ten. Sequenced sample: blood. These TCRs come from a man aged 18 to 29 with Graves' hyperthyroidism. CDR3s include the opening cysteine and the closing phenylalanine or tryptophan. A D gene is named only where the DNA matches it firmly. Expanded clones are given a class, and other clones once, few, many or no size at all.

V gene	J gene	clone size	D gene	CDR3 DNA	CDR3 protein
TRBV20-1	TRBJ2-5	few	TRBD2	TGCAGTGCTAGCGAAGCGGGAGGCACACAAGAGACCCAGTACTTC	CSASEAGGTQETQYF
TRBV12-3/TRBV12-4	TRBJ1-5	many	TRBD1	TGTGCCAGCAGTTTAGCTTCCAACAGGGGGCTACGGCGTCAGCCCCAGCATTTT	CASSLASNRGLRRQPQHF
TRBV2	TRBJ2-1	many	TRBD2	TGTGCCAGCAGTGAACTCAGCGGGAGGACCTCCTACAATGAGCAGTTCTTC	CASSELSGRTSYNEQFF
TRBV28	TRBJ2-7	many	TRBD1	TGTGCCAGCAGAAATGGCGGGACAGGGTCCTACGAGCAGTACTTC	CASRNGGTGSYEQYF
TRBV20-1	TRBJ2-3	many	TRBD2	TGCAGTGCTACGGGGTCGCGGGAGGGAGTTACAGATACGCAGTATTTT	CSATGSREGVTDTQYF
TRBV3-1	TRBJ2-7	-	-	TGTGCCAGCAGCCAAGATTCGGGACGGCTCGCCTACGAGCAGTACTTC	CASSQDSGRLAYEQYF
TRBV2	TRBJ2-5	few	TRBD2	TGTGCCAGCAAGAACACCTTAGCGGGAGGGGGCGAGACCCAGTACTTC	CASKNTLAGGGETQYF
TRBV28	TRBJ2-1	many	-	TGTGCCAGCAGGACTGACGGATCCTACAATGAGCAGTTCTTC	CASRTDGSYNEQFF
TRBV6-1	TRBJ1-4	many	-	TGTGCCAGCAGTGCTACGGACGCAACTAATGAAAAACTGTTTTTT	CASSATDATNEKLFF
TRBV2	TRBJ2-7	few	-	TGTGCCAGCAGCGCCGAGAAGGGTCTCGAGCAGTACTTC	CASSAEKGLEQYF
TRBV2	TRBJ2-3	many	-	TGTGCCAGCAGCAGCACAGATACGCAGTATTTT	CASSSTDTQYF
TRBV9	TRBJ2-6	many	-	TGTGCCAGCAGCCCCCGACGCGGCTCTGGGGCCAACGTCCTGACTTTC	CASSPRRGSGANVLTF
TRBV9	TRBJ2-7	-	TRBD2	TGTGCCAGCCGCCCCGGGACTAGCGGGAGTGTAGGGTCCTACGAGCAGTACTTC	CASRPGTSGSVGSYEQYF
TRBV7-2	TRBJ1-2	few	TRBD1	TGTGTCAGCAGCCGACAGGGGGGGTATGGCTACACCTTC	CVSSRQGGYGYTF
TRBV12-5	TRBJ2-1	-	TRBD2	TGTGCTAGTGGTTTGGTAGCTAGCGGGAGTACGAATGAGCAGTTCTTC	CASGLVASGSTNEQFF
TRBV2	TRBJ2-5	many	TRBD2	TGTGCCAGCAGTGGGGTAGCGGGAAGGGGCCAAGAGACCCAGTACTTC	CASSGVAGRGQETQYF
TRBV18	TRBJ2-1	-	TRBD1	TGTGCCTGCTCAGCCGAAATAGACAGGGGTGAGCAGTTCTTC	CACSAEIDRGEQFF